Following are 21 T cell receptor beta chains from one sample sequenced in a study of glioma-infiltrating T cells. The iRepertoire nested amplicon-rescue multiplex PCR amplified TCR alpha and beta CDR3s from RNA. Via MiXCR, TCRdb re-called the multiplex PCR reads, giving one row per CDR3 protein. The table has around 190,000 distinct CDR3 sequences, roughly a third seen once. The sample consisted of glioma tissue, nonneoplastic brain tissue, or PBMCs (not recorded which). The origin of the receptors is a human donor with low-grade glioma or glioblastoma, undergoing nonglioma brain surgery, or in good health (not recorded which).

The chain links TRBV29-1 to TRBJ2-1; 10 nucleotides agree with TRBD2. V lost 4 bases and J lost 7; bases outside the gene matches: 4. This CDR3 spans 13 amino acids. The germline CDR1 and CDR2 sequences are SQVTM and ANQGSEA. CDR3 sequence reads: CSVGSSGRNEQFF. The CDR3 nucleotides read TGCAGCGTTGGGTCTAGCGGGAGAAATGAGCAGTTCTTC.

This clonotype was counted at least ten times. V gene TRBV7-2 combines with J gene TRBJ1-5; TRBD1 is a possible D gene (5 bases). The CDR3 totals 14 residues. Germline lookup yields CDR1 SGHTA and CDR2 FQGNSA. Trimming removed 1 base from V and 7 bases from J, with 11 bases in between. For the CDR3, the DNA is TGTGCCAGCAGCTTAGTCAGGGTCGAACAGCCCCAGCATTTT. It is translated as CASSLVRVEQPQHF.

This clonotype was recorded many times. The CDR3 loop reads CASSLSSDYTQYF. The CDR3 nucleotides read TGTGCCAGCAGCTTAAGCTCCGATTATACGCAGTATTTT. V gene TRBV11-3 combines with J gene TRBJ2-3, with unresolved D. Trimming stripped 2 bases from V and 7 bases from J, with 10 bases between. The CDR3 is 13 amino acids. CDR1 SGHNT and CDR2 YENEEA come from the germline V gene.

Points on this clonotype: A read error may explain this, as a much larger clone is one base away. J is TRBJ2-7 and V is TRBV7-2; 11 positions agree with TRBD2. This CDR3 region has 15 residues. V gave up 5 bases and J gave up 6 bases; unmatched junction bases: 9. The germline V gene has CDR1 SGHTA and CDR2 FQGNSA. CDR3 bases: TGTGCCAGCAGCCCTCGACTAGCGGGGAGCTGCGAGCAGTACTTC. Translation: CASSPRLAGSCEQYF.

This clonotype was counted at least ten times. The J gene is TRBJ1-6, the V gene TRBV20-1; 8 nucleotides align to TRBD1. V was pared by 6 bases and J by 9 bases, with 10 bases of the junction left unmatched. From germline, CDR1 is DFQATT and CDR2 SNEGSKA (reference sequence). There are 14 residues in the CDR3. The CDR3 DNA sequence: TGCAGTGCCCGGGCGGACAGGGAGTTTTCACCCCTCCACTTT. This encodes CSARADREFSPLHF.

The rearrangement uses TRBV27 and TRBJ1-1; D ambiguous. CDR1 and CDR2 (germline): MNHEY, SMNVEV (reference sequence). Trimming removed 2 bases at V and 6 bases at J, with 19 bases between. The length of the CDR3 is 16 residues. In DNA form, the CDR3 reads TGTGCCAGCAGTTTAACTCCAGGAGGCGCCGGGCCTGAAGCTTTCTTT. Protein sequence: CASSLTPGGAGPEAFF.

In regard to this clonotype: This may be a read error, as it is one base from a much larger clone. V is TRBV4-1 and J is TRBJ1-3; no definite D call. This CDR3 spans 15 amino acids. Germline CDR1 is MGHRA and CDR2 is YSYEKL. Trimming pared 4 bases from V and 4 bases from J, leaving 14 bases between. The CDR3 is CASSPSPATGNTIYF. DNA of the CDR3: TGCGCCAGCAGCCCCTCGCCAGCCACCGGAAACACCATATATTTT.

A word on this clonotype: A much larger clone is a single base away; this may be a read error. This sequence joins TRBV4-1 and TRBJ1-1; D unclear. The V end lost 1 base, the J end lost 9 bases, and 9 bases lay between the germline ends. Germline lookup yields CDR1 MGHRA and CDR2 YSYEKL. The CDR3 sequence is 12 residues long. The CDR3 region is CASSQAETKAFF. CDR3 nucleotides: TGCGCCAGCAGCCAAGCAGAGACTAAAGCTTTCTTT.

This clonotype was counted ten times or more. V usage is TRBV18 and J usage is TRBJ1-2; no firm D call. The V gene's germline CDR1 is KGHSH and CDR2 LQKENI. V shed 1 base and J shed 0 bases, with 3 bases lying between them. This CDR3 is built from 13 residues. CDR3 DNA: TGTGCCAGCTCACCACTCGCTAACTATGGCTACACCTTC. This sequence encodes CASSPLANYGYTF.

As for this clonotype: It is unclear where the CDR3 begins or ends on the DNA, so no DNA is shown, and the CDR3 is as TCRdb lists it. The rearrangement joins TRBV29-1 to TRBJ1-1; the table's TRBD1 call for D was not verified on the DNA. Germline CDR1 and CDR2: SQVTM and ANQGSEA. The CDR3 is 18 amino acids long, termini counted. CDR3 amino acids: CSARSGIQYFGAGPEAFF.

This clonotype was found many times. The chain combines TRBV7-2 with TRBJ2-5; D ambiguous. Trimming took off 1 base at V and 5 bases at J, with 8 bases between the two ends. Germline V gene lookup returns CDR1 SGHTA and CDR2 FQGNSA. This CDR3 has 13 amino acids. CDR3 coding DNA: TGTGCCAGCAGCTTAGGGTTTGTGGAGACCCAGTACTTC. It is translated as CASSLGFVETQYF.

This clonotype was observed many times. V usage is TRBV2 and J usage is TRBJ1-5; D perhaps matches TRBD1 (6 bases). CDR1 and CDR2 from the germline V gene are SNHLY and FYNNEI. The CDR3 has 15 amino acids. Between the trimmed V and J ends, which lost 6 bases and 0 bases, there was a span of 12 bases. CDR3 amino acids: CASSADRFSNQPQHF. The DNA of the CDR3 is TGTGCCAGCAGCGCAGACAGGTTTAGCAATCAGCCCCAGCATTTT.

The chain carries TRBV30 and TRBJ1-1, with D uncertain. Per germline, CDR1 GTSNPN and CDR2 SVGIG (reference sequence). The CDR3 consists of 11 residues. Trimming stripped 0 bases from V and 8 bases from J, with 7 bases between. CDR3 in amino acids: CAWSVFREAFF. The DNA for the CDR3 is TGTGCCTGGAGTGTATTCAGAGAAGCTTTCTTT.

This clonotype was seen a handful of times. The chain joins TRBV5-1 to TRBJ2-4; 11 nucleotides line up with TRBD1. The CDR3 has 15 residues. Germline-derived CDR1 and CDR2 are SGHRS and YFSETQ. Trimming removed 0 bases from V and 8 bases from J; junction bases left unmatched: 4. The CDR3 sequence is CASSLVGQGGDIQYF. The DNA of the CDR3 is TGCGCCAGCAGCTTGGTGGGACAGGGGGGTGACATTCAGTACTTC. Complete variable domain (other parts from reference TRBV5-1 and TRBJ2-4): KAGVTQTPRYLIKTRGQQVTLSCSPISGHRSVSWYQQTPGQGLQFLFEYFSETQRNKGNFPGRFSGRQFSNSRSEMNVSTLELGDSALYLCASSLVGQGGDIQYFGAGTRLSVL.

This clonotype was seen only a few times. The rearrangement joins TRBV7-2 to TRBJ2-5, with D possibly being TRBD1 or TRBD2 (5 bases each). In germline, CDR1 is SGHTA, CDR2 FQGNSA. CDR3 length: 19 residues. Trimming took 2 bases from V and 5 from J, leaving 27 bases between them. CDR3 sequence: CASSLRDQGWRAISETQYF. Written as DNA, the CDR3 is TGTGCCAGCAGCTTACGGGACCAGGGTTGGCGGGCCATATCGGAGACCCAGTACTTC.

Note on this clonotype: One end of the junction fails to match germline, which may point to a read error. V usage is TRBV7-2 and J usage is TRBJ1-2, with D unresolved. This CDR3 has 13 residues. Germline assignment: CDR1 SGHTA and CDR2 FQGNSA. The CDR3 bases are TGTGCCAGCAGCCTGACCGCTAACTATGGGTACAACTTC. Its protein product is CASSLTANYGYNF.

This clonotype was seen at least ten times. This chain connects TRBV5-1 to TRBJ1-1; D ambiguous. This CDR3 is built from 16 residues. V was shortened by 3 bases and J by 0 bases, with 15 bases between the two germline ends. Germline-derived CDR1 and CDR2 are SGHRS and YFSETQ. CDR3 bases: TGCGCCAGCAGCTCCAATTCCAATACAGTGAACACTGAAGCTTTCTTT. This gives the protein CASSSNSNTVNTEAFF.

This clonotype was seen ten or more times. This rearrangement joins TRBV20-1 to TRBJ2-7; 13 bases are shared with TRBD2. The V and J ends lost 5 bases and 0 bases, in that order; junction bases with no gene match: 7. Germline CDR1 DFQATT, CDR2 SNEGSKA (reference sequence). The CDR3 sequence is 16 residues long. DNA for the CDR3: TGCAGTGCTCACCCGGGACTAGCGGGACCCTCCTACGAGCAGTACTTC. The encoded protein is CSAHPGLAGPSYEQYF.

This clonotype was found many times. The CDR3 DNA reads TGTGCCACGAGACAGGGACACGGAGATACGCAGTATTTT. This translates into CATRQGHGDTQYF. The V call is TRBV12-3 or TRBV12-4, the J call TRBJ2-3; 7 bases fit TRBD1. The CDR3 sequence is 13 residues long. V lost 10 bases to trimming and J lost 5 bases; unmatched junction nucleotides: 9.

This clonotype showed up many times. The CDR3 reads CASRAGRNNSPLHF. Here the CDR3 DNA reads TGTGCCAGCAGGGCGGGACGCAATAATTCACCCCTCCACTTT. The J gene is TRBJ1-6, the V gene TRBV2; possible D gene TRBD1, 5 bases. With 6 bases removed from V and 5 bases from J, the gap between germline ends came to 11 bases. CDR1 is SNHLY, CDR2 FYNNEI, per germline. The CDR3 loop spans 14 amino acids.

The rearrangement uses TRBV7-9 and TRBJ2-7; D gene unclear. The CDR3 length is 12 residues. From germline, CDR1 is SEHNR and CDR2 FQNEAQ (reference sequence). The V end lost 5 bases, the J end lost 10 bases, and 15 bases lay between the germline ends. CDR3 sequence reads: CASSPLAHGQYF. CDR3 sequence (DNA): TGTGCCAGCAGCCCATTGGCCCACGGTCAGTACTTC.